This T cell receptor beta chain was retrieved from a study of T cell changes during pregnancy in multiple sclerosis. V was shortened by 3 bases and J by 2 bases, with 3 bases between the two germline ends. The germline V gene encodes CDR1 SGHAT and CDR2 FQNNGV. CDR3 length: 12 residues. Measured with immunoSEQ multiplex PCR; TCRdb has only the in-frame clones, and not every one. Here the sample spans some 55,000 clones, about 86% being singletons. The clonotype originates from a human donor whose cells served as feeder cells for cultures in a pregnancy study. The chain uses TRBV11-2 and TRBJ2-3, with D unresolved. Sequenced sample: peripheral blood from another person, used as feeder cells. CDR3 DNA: TGTGCCAGCAGCTTGGTCACAGATACGCAGTATTTT. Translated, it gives CASSLVTDTQYF.